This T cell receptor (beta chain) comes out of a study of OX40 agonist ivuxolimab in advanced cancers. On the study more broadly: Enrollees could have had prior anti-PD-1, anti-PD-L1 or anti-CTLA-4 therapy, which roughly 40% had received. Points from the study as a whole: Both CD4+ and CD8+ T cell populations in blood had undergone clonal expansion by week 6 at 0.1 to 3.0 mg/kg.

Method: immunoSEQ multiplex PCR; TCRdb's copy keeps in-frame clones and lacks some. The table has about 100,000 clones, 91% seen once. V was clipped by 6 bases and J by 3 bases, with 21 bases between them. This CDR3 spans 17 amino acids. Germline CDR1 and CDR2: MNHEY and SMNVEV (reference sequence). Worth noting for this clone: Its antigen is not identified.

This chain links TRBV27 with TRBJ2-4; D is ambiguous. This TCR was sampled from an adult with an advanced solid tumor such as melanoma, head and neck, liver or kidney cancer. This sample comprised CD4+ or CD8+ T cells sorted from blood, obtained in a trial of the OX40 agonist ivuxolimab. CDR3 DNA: TGTGCCAGCAGCCTTAGGTGGGCAGAGAGAGGCAAAAACATTCAGTACTTC. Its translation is CASSLRWAERGKNIQYF.